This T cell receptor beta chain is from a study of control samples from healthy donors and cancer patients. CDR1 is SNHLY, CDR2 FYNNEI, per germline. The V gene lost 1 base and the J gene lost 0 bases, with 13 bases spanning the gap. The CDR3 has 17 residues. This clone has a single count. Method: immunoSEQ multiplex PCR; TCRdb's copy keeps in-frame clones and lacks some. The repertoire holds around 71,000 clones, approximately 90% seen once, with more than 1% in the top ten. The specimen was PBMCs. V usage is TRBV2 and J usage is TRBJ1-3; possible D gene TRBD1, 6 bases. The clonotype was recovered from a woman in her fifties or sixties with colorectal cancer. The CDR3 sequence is CASSEVWGPFSGNTIYF. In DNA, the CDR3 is TGTGCCAGCAGTGAAGTTTGGGGGCCGTTCTCTGGAAACACCATATATTTT.